These 21 T cell receptor beta chains came from one sample sequenced in a study of blood T cell repertoires in COVID-19. Data came from immunoSEQ multiplex PCR; TCRdb stores just in-frame clones and leaves some out. Counted here are roughly 200,000 clones, around 88% occurring once; the ten biggest clones make up 5.6%. Sequences were obtained from PBMCs or T cells enriched from blood (not recorded which). All receptors derive from a man in his forties with acute COVID-19.

The CDR3 loop is CASSETAGLTYEQYF. DNA for the CDR3: TGTGCCAGCAGTGAAACAGCGGGGTTAACCTACGAGCAGTACTTC. This chain uses TRBV6-1 with TRBJ2-7, with 7 bases lining up with TRBD2. The CDR3 has 15 amino acids. Germline-derived CDR1 and CDR2 are MNHNS and SASEGT. V was pared by 2 bases and J by 2 bases, with 6 bases of the junction left unmatched.

The chain has TRBV15 and TRBJ1-3, with D hard to call. Germline loops: CDR1 LNHNV, CDR2 YYDKDF (reference sequence). V lost 3 bases and J lost 2, with 8 bases in between. There are 14 residues in the CDR3. Here the CDR3 reads CATSRALAGNTIYF. The DNA of the CDR3 is TGTGCCACCAGCAGGGCCTTGGCTGGAAACACCATATATTTT.

This rearrangement joins TRBV28 to TRBJ1-5; D might be TRBD1 (5 bases). V lost 4 bases and J lost 0, with 13 bases in between. This CDR3 has 16 residues. In germline, CDR1 is MDHEN, CDR2 SYDVKM. CDR3 loop: CASSSGGPYSNQPQHF. CDR3 sequence (DNA): TGTGCCAGCAGTTCCGGGGGTCCCTATAGCAATCAGCCCCAGCATTTT.

The CDR3 DNA reads as TGTGCCAGCAGCTTACTTTCGAGCTCCTACGAGCAGTACTTC. This encodes CASSLLSSSYEQYF. V usage is TRBV5-6 and J usage is TRBJ2-7; the D is unclear. V lost 2 bases, J lost 0 bases, and 9 bases lay in between. This CDR3 spans 14 amino acids. Germline V gene sequence: CDR1 SGHDT, CDR2 YYEEEE.

This clone was seen only once. The J gene is TRBJ1-4, the V gene TRBV5-1; the D gene is possibly TRBD1 (6 bases). Germline lookup yields CDR1 SGHRS and CDR2 YFSETQ. The length of the CDR3 is 14 residues. V gave up 1 base and J gave up 6 bases, with 10 bases separating them. CDR3 sequence reads: CASSLSGVDEKLFF. The CDR3, as DNA: TGCGCCAGCAGCTTGTCAGGGGTTGATGAAAAACTGTTTTTT.

The CDR3 DNA sequence: TGTGCCAGCAGCGTTATCTCGTCTTCGAACACCGGGGAGCTGTTTTTT. Translating it yields CASSVISSSNTGELFF. V usage is TRBV9 and J usage is TRBJ2-2; no clear D. V was clipped by 2 bases and J by 0 bases, with 11 bases between them. CDR1 is SGDLS and CDR2 is YYNGEE in the germline V gene. The CDR3 is 16 amino acids. Drawing the rest from reference TRBV9 and TRBJ2-2, the complete variable domain is DSGVTQTPKHLITATGQRVTLRCSPRSGDLSVYWYQQSLDQGLQFLIQYYNGEERAKGNILERFSAQQFPDLHSELNLSSLELGDSALYFCASSVISSSNTGELFFGEGSRLTVL.

The chain carries TRBV19 and TRBJ1-1; TRBD1 aligns across 9 bases. The CDR3 runs to 13 residues. Germline loops: CDR1 LNHDA, CDR2 SQIVND (reference sequence). With V trimmed by 3 bases and J by 6 bases, 2 bases remained unmatched. Here the CDR3 DNA reads TGTGCCAGTAGTATGAGACAGGGGGCTGAAGCTTTCTTT. It encodes CASSMRQGAEAFF.

This clone was seen a single time. The rearrangement links TRBV27 to TRBJ1-1, with TRBD1 matching over 7 bases. V lost 0 bases and J lost 6; bases outside the gene matches: 4. This CDR3 has 14 amino acids. Per germline, CDR1 MNHEY and CDR2 SMNVEV (reference sequence). DNA of the CDR3: TGTGCCAGCAGTTTATCGGCAGGGGGTGCTGAAGCTTTCTTT. Translating it yields CASSLSAGGAEAFF.

This chain joins TRBV6-5 and TRBJ2-7, with a weak D call TRBD1 (6 bases). V gave up 0 bases and J gave up 6 bases, with 9 bases separating them. Per germline, CDR1 MNHEY and CDR2 SVGAGI. CDR3 length: 13 residues. In DNA form, the CDR3 reads TGTGCCAGCAGTTACTCGAGAGGGGGCGAGCAGTACTTC. Translated, it gives CASSYSRGGEQYF.

This chain joins TRBV12-2 and TRBJ1-5; the table gives TRBD1 as D, unverified against the DNA. TRBV12-2 is a pseudogene locus. The CDR3 sequence is 16 residues long. The CDR3 DNA sequence: TGTGCAAGTCGCCCCAGCCCCCCGACAGGGGTCCAGCCCCAGCATTTT. It encodes CASRPSPPTGVQPQHF.

This clone occurred a few times. V usage is TRBV18 and J usage is TRBJ2-3, with 11 bases that match TRBD1. J lost 4 bases, V lost 0 bases, and 0 bases had no gene match. This CDR3 has 15 amino acids. Germline values: CDR1 KGHSH, CDR2 LQKENI. The CDR3 region is CASSPPGQGADTQYF. CDR3 bases: TGTGCCAGCTCACCACCGGGACAGGGGGCAGATACGCAGTATTTT. Using reference TRBV18 and TRBJ2-3 for the parts outside the CDR3, the full variable domain is NAGVMQNPRHLVRRRGQEARLRCSPMKGHSHVYWYRQLPEEGLKFMVYLQKENIIDESGMPKERFSAEFPKEGPSILRIQQVVRGDSAAYFCASSPPGQGADTQYFGPGTRLTVL.

The chain couples TRBV9 to TRBJ2-7; maybe TRBD1 (6 bases). V was pared by 0 bases and J by 3 bases, with 10 bases between. CDR1 is SGDLS, CDR2 YYNGEE, per germline. The CDR3 length is 14 residues. The CDR3 DNA follows: TGTGCCAGCAGCGTAGATCAGGGGATCTACGAGCAGTACTTC. This sequence encodes CASSVDQGIYEQYF.

The chain carries TRBV5-1 and TRBJ2-3, with TRBD1 identical over 9 bases. Trimming took 5 bases from V and 5 from J; bases not matched to a gene: 6. This CDR3 spans 14 amino acids. Germline V CDR1 and CDR2: SGHRS, YFSETQ. As DNA, the CDR3 is TGCGCCAGCAGTATACAGGGGGCAGGAGATACGCAGTATTTT. It translates to CASSIQGAGDTQYF. The full variable domain, its missing parts supplied by reference TRBV5-1 and TRBJ2-3, is KAGVTQTPRYLIKTRGQQVTLSCSPISGHRSVSWYQQTPGQGLQFLFEYFSETQRNKGNFPGRFSGRQFSNSRSEMNVSTLELGDSALYLCASSIQGAGDTQYFGPGTRLTVL.

The chain employs TRBV7-3 and TRBJ2-2; D ambiguous. The V and J ends lost 5 bases and 6 bases respectively, with 13 bases between them. This CDR3 is built from 14 residues. Germline-derived CDR1 and CDR2 are SGHTA and FQGTGA. CDR3 nucleotides: TGTGCCAGCAGCCCAGGAACCGACCCCGGGGAGCTGTTTTTT. Residues: CASSPGTDPGELFF.

The V and J genes are TRBV19 and TRBJ2-7; the match to TRBD2 covers 10 bases. CDR3 length: 17 residues. Germline trimming cut 5 bases from V and 4 bases from J; bases unmatched to any gene: 14. From germline, CDR1 is LNHDA and CDR2 SQIVND (reference sequence). CDR3 loop: CASSPYLWTSGHYEQYF. CDR3 in DNA: TGTGCCAGTAGTCCCTACCTATGGACTAGCGGCCATTACGAGCAGTACTTC.

The chain combines TRBV25-1 with TRBJ1-4, with D unresolved. The CDR3 length is 11 residues. Germline CDR1 is MGHDK and CDR2 is SYGVNS. Between the trimmed V and J ends, which lost 6 bases and 7 bases, there was a span of 6 bases. CDR3 nucleotide sequence: TGTGCCAGCAGCCTCGGTGAAAAACTGTTTTTT. This codes for CASSLGEKLFF.

The chain links TRBV20-1 to TRBJ2-4; D is unclear. Germline V gene lookup returns CDR1 DFQATT and CDR2 SNEGSKA (reference sequence). The CDR3 is 10 residues long. V lost 5 bases and J 8 bases, leaving 7 bases between the germline ends. The CDR3 DNA sequence: TGCAGTGCTTTCCGGGACATTCAGTACTTC. Amino acid sequence: CSAFRDIQYF.

This chain uses TRBV9 with TRBJ2-5; D perhaps matches TRBD2 (6 bases). Trimming took 4 bases from V and 4 from J, leaving 14 bases between them. The length of the CDR3 is 14 residues. CDR1 is SGDLS, CDR2 YYNGEE, per germline. The CDR3 reads CASSLSGVGETQYF. The CDR3 DNA reads TGTGCCAGCAGCTTATCGGGAGTAGGAGAGACCCAGTACTTC. The whole variable domain, remainder taken from reference TRBV9 and TRBJ2-5, is DSGVTQTPKHLITATGQRVTLRCSPRSGDLSVYWYQQSLDQGLQFLIQYYNGEERAKGNILERFSAQQFPDLHSELNLSSLELGDSALYFCASSLSGVGETQYFGPGTRLLVL.

This chain joins TRBV30 and TRBJ2-7, with 8 bases identical to TRBD2. With 4 bases clipped from V and 4 bases from J, the junction kept 6 bases outside the gene matches. Germline CDR1 and CDR2: GTSNPN and SVGIG (reference sequence). The CDR3 has 13 amino acids. The CDR3 nucleotides are TGTGCCTGGACCTTAGCGGGAACTTACGAGCAGTACTTC. This codes for CAWTLAGTYEQYF.

This chain joins TRBV3-1 (or the pseudogene TRBV3-2) and TRBJ2-7; tentative D call: TRBD2 (5 bases). Germline values: CDR1 LGHDT, CDR2 YNNKEL (reference sequence). V was shortened by 0 bases and J by 2 bases, with 14 bases between the two germline ends. This CDR3 is 16 amino acids long. CDR3: CASSQDSLRRTYEQYF. CDR3 DNA: TGTGCCAGCAGCCAAGATAGTCTGCGGAGGACCTACGAGCAGTACTTC.

V is TRBV5-3 and J is TRBJ2-2; weak D call: TRBD2 (5 bases). TRBV5-3 is flagged as an ORF with uncertain function. V was trimmed by 2 bases and J by 3 bases, leaving 11 bases between them. The CDR3 has 15 residues. The CDR3: CARSFVRGDTGELFF. CDR3 nucleotide sequence: TGTGCCAGAAGCTTCGTCCGGGGAGACACCGGGGAGCTGTTTTTT.